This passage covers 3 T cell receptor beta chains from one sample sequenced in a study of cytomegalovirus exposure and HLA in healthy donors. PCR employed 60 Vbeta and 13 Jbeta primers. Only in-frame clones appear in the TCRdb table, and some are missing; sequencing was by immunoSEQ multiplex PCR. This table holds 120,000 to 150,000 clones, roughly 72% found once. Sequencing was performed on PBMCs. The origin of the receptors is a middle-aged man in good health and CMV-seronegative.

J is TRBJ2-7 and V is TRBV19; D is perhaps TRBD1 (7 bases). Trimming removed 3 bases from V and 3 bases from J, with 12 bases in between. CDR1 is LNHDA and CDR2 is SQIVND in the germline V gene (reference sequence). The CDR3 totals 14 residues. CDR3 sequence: CASSIDREVYEQYF. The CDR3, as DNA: TGTGCCAGTAGTATCGACAGGGAGGTCTACGAGCAGTACTTC.

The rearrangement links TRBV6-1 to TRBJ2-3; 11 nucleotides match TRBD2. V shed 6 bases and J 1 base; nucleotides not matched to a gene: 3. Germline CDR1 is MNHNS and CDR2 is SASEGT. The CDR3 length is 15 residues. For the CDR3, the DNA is TGTGCCAGCAGCAATAGCGGGAGGGGCACAGATACGCAGTATTTT. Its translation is CASSNSGRGTDTQYF.

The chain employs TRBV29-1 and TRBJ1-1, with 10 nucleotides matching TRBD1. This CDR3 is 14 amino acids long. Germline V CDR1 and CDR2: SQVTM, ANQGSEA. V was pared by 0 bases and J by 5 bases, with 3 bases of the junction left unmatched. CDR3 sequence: CSVEEGGQGTEAFF. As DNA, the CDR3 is TGCAGCGTTGAAGAAGGGGGACAGGGGACTGAAGCTTTCTTT.